Presented here are 19 T cell receptor beta chains from one specimen sequenced in a study of T cell changes during pregnancy in multiple sclerosis. The repertoire was sequenced with immunoSEQ multiplex PCR; TCRdb's copy has only in-frame clones and lacks some. The data hold 68,000 or so clones, with roughly nine tenths observed a single time. Material: peripheral blood, obtained in the second trimester of pregnancy. These receptors all stem from a female donor with multiple sclerosis, enrolled in a pregnancy study.

The chain joins TRBV7-2 to TRBJ2-7; TRBD1 might be the D (7 bases). Germline V CDR1 and CDR2: SGHTA, FQGNSA. The CDR3 is 14 residues long. The V end lost 5 bases, the J end lost 6 bases, and 17 bases lay between the germline ends. CDR3 DNA: TGTGCCAGCAGCCCAATTCAGGGGGGTTTCGAGCAGTACTTC. Translation gives CASSPIQGGFEQYF.

This chain joins TRBV18 and TRBJ2-5, with 7 positions matching TRBD1. CDR1 and CDR2 (germline): KGHSH, LQKENI. V trimming: 2 bases; J trimming: 5 bases; junction bases outside the gene matches: 5. This CDR3 is built from 14 residues. The CDR3, as DNA: TGTGCCAGCTCACCAGGTGACAGGGTTGAGACCCAGTACTTC. It codes for CASSPGDRVETQYF.

CDR3 in DNA: TGCGCCAGCAGCCAAGCTGGGACAGGCATAAACACTGAAGCTTTCTTT. Its protein product is CASSQAGTGINTEAFF. The chain combines TRBV4-1 with TRBJ1-1; 8 nucleotides match TRBD1. This CDR3 spans 16 amino acids. The germline CDR1 and CDR2 sequences are MGHRA and YSYEKL. With 1 base clipped from V and 2 bases from J, the junction kept 6 bases outside the gene matches.

This clone was seen just once. This rearrangement joins TRBV5-1 to TRBJ1-2; D is uncertain. Germline assignment: CDR1 SGHRS and CDR2 YFSETQ. The CDR3 contains 14 residues. Trimming removed 3 bases at V and 4 bases at J, with 13 bases between. Here the CDR3 DNA reads TGCGCCAGCAGCTCCTCTAGTGGAGGCTATGGCTACACCTTC. This sequence encodes CASSSSSGGYGYTF.

The chain employs TRBV18 and TRBJ1-6; 7 nucleotides agree with TRBD1. The CDR3 extends over 14 amino acids. The J segment lost 5 bases and the V segment lost 5 bases, leaving 3 bases of the junction unmatched. Germline CDR1 is KGHSH and CDR2 is LQKENI. The CDR3 is CASSSGQNNSPLHF. In nucleotides, the CDR3 is TGTGCCAGCTCATCGGGACAGAATAATTCACCCCTCCACTTT.

The chain combines TRBV14 with TRBJ1-1; D remains ambiguous. The CDR3 covers 14 residues. With 3 bases removed from V and 1 base from J, the gap between germline ends came to 9 bases. Germline assignment: CDR1 SGHDN and CDR2 FVKESK. The CDR3 DNA reads TGTGCCAGCAGCCAGATTCGGGGGAACACTGAAGCTTTCTTT. Translated: CASSQIRGNTEAFF.

The V and J genes are TRBV7-6 and TRBJ2-1, with 7 bases that match TRBD1. Germline CDR1 reads SGHVS; CDR2 reads FNYEAQ. Trimming removed 3 bases from V and 5 bases from J; junction bases left unmatched: 7. The CDR3 consists of 15 residues. In DNA form, the CDR3 reads TGTGCCAGCAGCTTTCTAGACAGGGCCGACAATGAGCAGTTCTTC. Translated, it gives CASSFLDRADNEQFF. Full variable domain (remainder filled in from reference TRBV7-6 and TRBJ2-1): GAGVSQSPRYKVTKRGQDVALRCDPISGHVSLYWYRQALGQGPEFLTYFNYEAQQDKSGLPNDRFSAERPEGSISTLTIQRTEQRDSAMYRCASSFLDRADNEQFFGPGTRLTVL.

The V gene is TRBV4-2, the J gene TRBJ2-7; 7 positions match TRBD1. The CDR3 sequence is 15 residues long. The V gene end was trimmed by 3 bases and the J gene end by 1 base; junction bases not matched to a gene: 6. Per the germline V gene, CDR1 is LGHNA and CDR2 is YNFKEQ. The CDR3 reads CASSHPSTGSYEQYF. DNA of the CDR3: TGTGCCAGCAGCCACCCTTCGACAGGGTCCTACGAGCAGTACTTC.

The chain recombines TRBV11-2 with TRBJ2-5; possibly TRBD2 for D (5 bases). V lost 7 bases and J 5 bases, leaving 17 bases between the germline ends. Germline lookup yields CDR1 SGHAT and CDR2 FQNNGV. The CDR3 consists of 14 residues. CDR3 DNA sequence: TGTGCCAGCACGGGCGGGTTCAAAGGGGAGACCCAGTACTTC. Amino acid sequence: CASTGGFKGETQYF.

J is TRBJ1-2 and V is TRBV7-2, with TRBD1 as a possible D gene (5 bases). The CDR3 has 14 residues. V shed 1 base and J shed 6 bases, with 12 bases lying between them. Germline V gene data show CDR1 as SGHTA and CDR2 as FQGNSA. The CDR3 loop is CASSLGWGGDGYTF. The CDR3 DNA follows: TGTGCCAGCAGCTTAGGGTGGGGGGGGGATGGCTACACCTTC. The whole variable domain, filled in from reference TRBV7-2 and TRBJ1-2, reads GAGVSQSPSNKVTEKGKDVELRCDPISGHTALYWYRQSLGQGLEFLIYFQGNSAPDKSGLPSDRFSAERTGGSVSTLTIQRTQQEDSAVYLCASSLGWGGDGYTFGSGTRLTVV.

This sequence joins TRBV10-3 and TRBJ1-2, with a tentative D call TRBD1 (5 bases). There are 13 residues in the CDR3. The germline gives CDR1 ENHRY, CDR2 SYGVKD. The V and J ends lost 2 bases and 4 bases respectively, with 8 bases between them. The DNA for the CDR3 is TGTGCCATCAGTGAGGGGGGGACCTATGGCTACACCTTC. Translating gives CAISEGGTYGYTF.

As DNA, the CDR3 is TGTGCCAGCAGCTTAATGAGTAACAACAGGGTAGCTTTCTTT. Translation: CASSLMSNNRVAFF. This chain links TRBV7-2 with TRBJ1-1; D may be TRBD1 (6 bases). The CDR3 runs 14 residues. Deletions cut 2 bases from V and 10 bases from J, with 17 bases between. Germline CDR1 SGHTA, CDR2 FQGNSA.

V and J are TRBV6-1 and TRBJ2-1, with no clear D. Germline V CDR1 and CDR2: MNHNS, SASEGT. CDR3 length: 12 residues. Between the trimmed V and J ends, which lost 6 bases and 6 bases, there was a span of 9 bases. Written as DNA, the CDR3 is TGTGCCAGCAGACTATCCCTCAATGAGCAGTTCTTC. It encodes CASRLSLNEQFF.

As DNA, the CDR3 is TGTGCCAGCAGCGGCGGAGCTGAAGCTTTCTTT. This codes for CASSGGAEAFF. This rearrangement joins TRBV9 to TRBJ1-1; the D is unclear. Germline loops: CDR1 SGDLS, CDR2 YYNGEE. The V end was cut by 3 bases, the J end by 6 bases, with 6 bases between. The CDR3 runs to 11 residues.

The chain combines TRBV18 with TRBJ1-4, with 7 bases matching TRBD1. Trimming removed 2 bases from V and 5 bases from J; junction bases left unmatched: 8. CDR1 is KGHSH and CDR2 is LQKENI in the germline V gene. The CDR3 is 16 amino acids. In DNA, the CDR3 is TGTGCCAGCTCACCATTGGCCGGGACAGTGAATGAAAAACTGTTTTTT. Amino acid sequence: CASSPLAGTVNEKLFF.

This clone appeared once. This chain links TRBV7-2 with TRBJ1-5; D is ambiguous. V shed 1 base and J shed 2 bases, with 3 bases lying between them. The CDR3 totals 13 residues. CDR1 and CDR2 (germline): SGHTA, FQGNSA. CDR3 DNA sequence: TGTGCCAGCAGCTTAGAGCGCAATCAGCCCCAGCATTTT. Encoded protein: CASSLERNQPQHF.

The chain uses TRBV4-3 and TRBJ1-6; weak D call: TRBD1 (5 bases). This CDR3 comprises 13 residues. Germline-derived CDR1 and CDR2 are LGHNA and YSLEER. Trimming took off 1 base at V and 10 bases at J, with 8 bases between the two ends. The CDR3 nucleotides read TGCGCCAGCAGCCAAGGGGGGGGGTCACCCCTCCACTTT. Protein product: CASSQGGGSPLHF.

This chain connects TRBV6-5 to TRBJ2-7, with 10 bases aligning to TRBD1. The CDR3 covers 14 residues. Germline V gene data show CDR1 as MNHEY and CDR2 as SVGAGI. With 2 bases clipped from V and 4 bases from J, the junction kept 2 bases outside the gene matches. The CDR3 loop is CASSYRDRGYEQYF. Written as DNA, the CDR3 is TGTGCCAGCAGTTACCGGGACAGGGGTTACGAGCAGTACTTC.

The V call is TRBV7-2, the J call TRBJ2-7, with TRBD2 identical over 15 bases. V was pared by 4 bases and J by 2 bases, with 0 bases of the junction left unmatched. The CDR3 covers 15 residues. CDR1 SGHTA and CDR2 FQGNSA come from the germline V gene. CDR3 nucleotide sequence: TGTGCCAGCAGCTGGACTAGCGGGGGGGCCTACGAGCAGTACTTC. It codes for CASSWTSGGAYEQYF.